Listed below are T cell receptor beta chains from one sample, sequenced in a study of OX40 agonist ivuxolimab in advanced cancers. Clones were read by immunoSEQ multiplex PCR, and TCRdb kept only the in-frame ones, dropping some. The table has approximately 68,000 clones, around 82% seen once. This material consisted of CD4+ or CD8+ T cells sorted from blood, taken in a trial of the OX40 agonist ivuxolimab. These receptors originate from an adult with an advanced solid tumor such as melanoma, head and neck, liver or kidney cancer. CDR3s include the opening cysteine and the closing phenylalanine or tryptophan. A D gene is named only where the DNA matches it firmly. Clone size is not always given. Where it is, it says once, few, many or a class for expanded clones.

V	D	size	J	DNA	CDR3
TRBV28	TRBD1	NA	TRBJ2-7	TGTGCCAGCAGTTTCGGGGGACAGGTATTGATCGAGCAGTACTTC	CASSFGGQVLIEQYF
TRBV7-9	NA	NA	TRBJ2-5	TGTGCCAGCAGCTTAAGTCTGAAGCAAGAGACCCAGTACTTC	CASSLSLKQETQYF
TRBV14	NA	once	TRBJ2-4	TGTGCCAGCAGCCAAGTTAAACTAGCCAAAAACATTCAGTACTTC	CASSQVKLAKNIQYF
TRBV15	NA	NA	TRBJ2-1	TGTGCCACCAGCAGACTAACGGCTGAGCAGTTCTTC	CATSRLTAEQFF
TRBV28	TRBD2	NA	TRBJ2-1	TGTGCCAGCAGTTCTCGCACCGGGACTAGCGGGGGGGCCTTCGAGTTCTTC	CASSSRTGTSGGAFEFF
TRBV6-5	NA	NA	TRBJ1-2	TGTGCCAGCAGTTACTCGAGGGGCCTAAATTATGGCTACACCTTC	CASSYSRGLNYGYTF
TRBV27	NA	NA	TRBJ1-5	TGTGCCAGCAGTTTTCGGCAGAACAATCAGCCCCAGCATTTT	CASSFRQNNQPQHF
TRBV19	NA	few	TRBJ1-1	TGTGCCAGTAGTTTTATTAACACTGAAGCTTTCTTT	CASSFINTEAFF
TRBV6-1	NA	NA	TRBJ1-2	TGTGCCAGCAGTGAGGGCGGCGACTATGGCTACACCTTC	CASSEGGDYGYTF
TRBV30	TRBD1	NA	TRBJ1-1	TGTGCCTGGAGTCCGACAGGGCAAATGAACACTGAAGCTTTCTTT	CAWSPTGQMNTEAFF
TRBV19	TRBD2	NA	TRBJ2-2	TGTGCCAGTAGTTCCCCCGGGGGAGGGCAGGGGAACACCGGGGAGCTGTTTTTT	CASSSPGGGQGNTGELFF
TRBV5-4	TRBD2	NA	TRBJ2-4	TGTGCCAGCAGCCCGATGGTAGGACTAGCGGGAGTGAGAAACATTCAGTACTTC	CASSPMVGLAGVRNIQYF
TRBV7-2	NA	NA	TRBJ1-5	TGTGCCAGCAGTATAAGGACGTTCAGCAATCAGCCCCAGCATTTT	CASSIRTFSNQPQHF
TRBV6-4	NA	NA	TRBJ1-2	TGTGCCAGCAGTGGCGGTGGCCCCGAGGGCTATGGCTACACCTTC	CASSGGGPEGYGYTF